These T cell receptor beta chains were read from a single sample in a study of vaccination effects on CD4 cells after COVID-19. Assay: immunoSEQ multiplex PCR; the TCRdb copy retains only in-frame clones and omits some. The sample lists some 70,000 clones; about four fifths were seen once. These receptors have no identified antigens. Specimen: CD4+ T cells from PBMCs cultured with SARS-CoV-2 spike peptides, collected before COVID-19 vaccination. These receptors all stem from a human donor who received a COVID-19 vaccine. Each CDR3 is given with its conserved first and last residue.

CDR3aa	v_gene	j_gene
CASSEGDVASGANVLTF	TRBV2	TRBJ2-6
CASSLGDYWGRETGELFF	TRBV5-1	TRBJ2-2
CASSPSWTAGNTIYF	TRBV6-5	TRBJ1-3
CASSPTQPSTDTQYF	TRBV7-2	TRBJ2-3
CASSDSRGGRGNEQFF	TRBV6-4	TRBJ2-1
CASSLHEWGSYNSPLHF	TRBV7-8	TRBJ1-6
CASSWGQGGQETQYF	TRBV5-4	TRBJ2-5
CASSWREDYSGANVLTF	TRBV18	TRBJ2-6
CASSTRDRHTDTQYF	TRBV9	TRBJ2-3
CASSQNRGNTEAFF	TRBV5-4	TRBJ1-1
CASSRALAGGQETQYF	TRBV5-4	TRBJ2-5
CSAGVGNEKLFF	TRBV29-1	TRBJ1-4
CASSEDRGRGAFF	TRBV18	TRBJ1-1
CASPQLSLTLGPQETDTQYF	TRBV5-8	TRBJ2-3
CASSDSYPQETQYF	TRBV5-1	TRBJ2-5
CASSEDRGSGGYTF	TRBV6-1	TRBJ1-2
CASSEEGHIYGYTF	TRBV2	TRBJ1-2
CASRRDSLNTEAFF	TRBV6-5	TRBJ1-1
CASDATGTQETQYF	TRBV2	TRBJ2-5
CASSLGRVAQYF	TRBV3-1/TRBV3-2	TRBJ2-5
CASSAFQYGYTF	TRBV2	TRBJ1-2
CASSQLAVQETQYF	TRBV19	TRBJ2-5
CASSPTGGPNSPLHF	TRBV27	TRBJ1-6
CATRSGPNTEAFF	TRBV6-5	TRBJ1-1
CASSLVGGETDTQYF	TRBV5-5	TRBJ2-3
CASSFDRAQPYGYTF	TRBV6-5	TRBJ1-2
CASSLSVGDTIYF	TRBV5-1	TRBJ1-3
CASSLQQDTDTQYF	TRBV5-1	TRBJ2-3
CATSRGGPYNEQFF	TRBV6-5	TRBJ2-1
CASSLWRQGQSPLHF	TRBV28	TRBJ1-6
CASSRPDFDSPLHF	TRBV6-5	TRBJ1-6
CASSSGGFQETQYF	TRBV5-4	TRBJ2-5
CASSQAKPYNSPLHF	TRBV4-1	TRBJ1-6
CASSGGGWVARSTDTQYF	TRBV13	TRBJ2-3
CASSMGGARDEQFF	TRBV19	TRBJ2-1
CASSEIRVGETQYF	TRBV2	TRBJ2-5
CASSRRQGSYNEQFF	TRBV18	TRBJ2-1
CASGKAREVAGANVLTF	TRBV12-5	TRBJ2-6
CASSFWGVGTEAFF	TRBV28	TRBJ1-1
CATSRGSSEETQYF	TRBV15	TRBJ2-5
CATSEIGGQPQHF	TRBV24-1	TRBJ1-5
CASDREQFF	TRBV21-1	TRBJ2-1
CASSRRGNTIYF	TRBV3-1/TRBV3-2	TRBJ1-3
CASSFGTLPGNTIYF	TRBV7-2	TRBJ1-3
CATSELAGGPGEQFF	TRBV15	TRBJ2-1
CASSSGRANTEAFF	TRBV5-1	TRBJ1-1
CASSMAGNQPQHF	TRBV19	TRBJ1-5
CASSGPSPGEGFNEKLFF	TRBV6-1	TRBJ1-4
CASTWRGVDRGNNEQFF	TRBV19	TRBJ2-1
CASSYGRAKGEKLFF	TRBV7-8	TRBJ1-4
CASSIATGTEAFF	TRBV19	TRBJ1-1
CASSALTGQETQYF	TRBV9	TRBJ2-5
CASSGRQGVTEAFF	TRBV5-4	TRBJ1-1
CASRSDRAYYGYTF	TRBV6-6	TRBJ1-2
CASSLGSGLAGQPQHF	TRBV7-2	TRBJ1-5
CASSAPQRGTDTQYF	TRBV9	TRBJ2-3
CASSQEQGGNQPQHF	TRBV4-1	TRBJ1-5
CASSLAPSTIYF	TRBV12-3/TRBV12-4	TRBJ1-3
CASRPGGGTEAFF	TRBV4-2	TRBJ1-1
CASSLYQEQFF	TRBV12-3/TRBV12-4	TRBJ2-1